The 2 T cell receptor beta chains below all came from one sample that was sequenced in a study of T-cell memory formation after mild COVID-19. TCRdb reprocessed the 5' RACE reads via MiXCR and lists one record per CDR3 protein. The sample lists approximately 580,000 distinct CDR3 sequences; roughly 20% were seen once. The sequenced sample consisted of PBMCs or a T cell subset sorted from them (not recorded which). All receptors come from an adult woman who had mild COVID-19 (a few samples of this study predate the infection). Cell type and time point are not known.

The genes are TRBV20-1 and TRBJ1-5, with D unresolved. Germline V gives CDR1 DFQATT, CDR2 SNEGSKA (reference sequence). The CDR3 is 14 amino acids. Trimming left V 5 bases short and J 2 bases short, with 13 bases between. This CDR3 reads CSAPTKDGNQPQHF. The CDR3 region has the DNA TGCAGTGCTCCGACTAAGGACGGCAATCAGCCCCAGCATTTT.

The chain has TRBV2 and TRBJ2-7; D unclear. The germline CDR1 and CDR2 sequences are SNHLY and FYNNEI. The V gene lost 8 bases and the J gene lost 4 bases, with 18 bases spanning the gap. The CDR3 length is 14 residues. This CDR3 is CASLRTKPLYEQYF. DNA of the CDR3: TGTGCCAGCCTAAGAACGAAACCGCTATACGAGCAGTACTTC.